The 12 T cell receptor beta chains given below trace back to one sample, sequenced in a study of T cells in localized non-small cell lung cancer. TCRdb's copy holds only in-frame clones and misses some; the assay was immunoSEQ multiplex PCR. There are 4,000 or so clones in the sample; approximately 32% occur only once, and approximately 7.1% lies in the top ten. The material sequenced was normal lung tissue next to the tumor, taken before any cancer treatment. All receptors derive from a woman aged 35-75 years with stage I lung adenocarcinoma.

This chain uses TRBV19 with TRBJ2-4; 7 bases line up with TRBD1. The CDR3 is made up of 15 amino acids. V shed 6 bases, J shed 6 bases, and the junction held 11 bases outside the gene matches. In germline, CDR1 is LNHDA, CDR2 SQIVND (reference sequence). The CDR3 nucleotides are TGTGCCAGTAGCACAAGAGACAGGGTTCTAAACATTCAGTACTTC. It encodes CASSTRDRVLNIQYF.

The rearrangement links TRBV5-1 to TRBJ1-3; D is undetermined. The ends were cut back, 1 base at V and 0 bases at J, with 5 bases in the middle. Per the germline V gene, CDR1 is SGHRS and CDR2 is YFSETQ. The CDR3 runs to 14 residues. The CDR3 here is CASSLSVSGNTIYF. In DNA, the CDR3 is TGCGCCAGCAGCTTGAGTGTCTCTGGAAACACCATATATTTT.

This clone appeared a single time. CDR3 sequence (DNA): TGTGCCAGCTCACCAGGGGTAAGCAATCAGCCCCAGCATTTT. Its translation is CASSPGVSNQPQHF. The rearrangement uses TRBV18 and TRBJ1-5; D is unclear. Germline values: CDR1 KGHSH, CDR2 LQKENI. CDR3 length: 14 residues. V was trimmed by 2 bases and J by 1 base, leaving 6 bases between them.

The chain links TRBV18 to TRBJ2-3, with 10 bases fitting TRBD2. This CDR3 has 16 residues. Germline assignment: CDR1 KGHSH and CDR2 LQKENI. Germline trimming cut 3 bases from V and 2 bases from J; bases unmatched to any gene: 5. The CDR3 DNA reads as TGTGCCAGCTCACCGGTACTAGCGGGAAACACAGATACGCAGTATTTT. Its protein is CASSPVLAGNTDTQYF.

Within the sample, this clone is medium-sized. In nucleotides, the CDR3 is TGTGCCAGCAGCTCCCTTGGGGGAAGCAGGGAGGAGGACTATGGCTACACCTTC. Protein sequence: CASSSLGGSREEDYGYTF. This chain uses TRBV11-3 with TRBJ1-2; D is possibly TRBD1 (5 bases). Trimming shortened V by 4 bases and J by 3 bases, and 24 bases separated the two germline ends. The germline gives CDR1 SGHNT, CDR2 YENEEA. This CDR3 has 18 residues.

The J gene is TRBJ2-7, the V gene TRBV19; perhaps TRBD2 as D (6 bases). With 2 bases removed from V and 1 base from J, the gap between germline ends came to 27 bases. Germline V gene lookup returns CDR1 LNHDA and CDR2 SQIVND (reference sequence). The CDR3 has 20 residues. CDR3 coding DNA: TGTGCCAGTAGTATAAGCGGGCCGGCACGGAAAGCCCCCTCTTCCTACGAGCAGTACTTC. Protein sequence: CASSISGPARKAPSSYEQYF.

Details on this clone: The sample holds other DNA sequences that translate to the same CDR3. This chain joins TRBV28 and TRBJ2-7, with D unresolved. Trimming stripped 2 bases from V and 4 bases from J, with 6 bases between. Germline lookup yields CDR1 MDHEN and CDR2 SYDVKM. This CDR3 is 12 amino acids long. CDR3 protein: CASSLGQYEQYF. The CDR3 region has the DNA TGTGCCAGCAGTTTAGGCCAATACGAGCAGTACTTC.

The chain links TRBV7-5 to TRBJ2-1; TRBD2, the D gene given by the table, was not confirmed from the DNA. TRBV7-5 is classified as a pseudogene. The CDR3 runs 14 residues. This CDR3 is CASSQGSGIGEQFF. CDR3 DNA: TGTGCCAGCAGCCAAGGGTCGGGAATCGGTGAGCAGTTCTTC.

V and J are TRBV9 and TRBJ2-6; D ambiguous. Germline V gene sequence: CDR1 SGDLS, CDR2 YYNGEE. V lost 0 bases and J lost 3, with 4 bases in between. The CDR3 is 14 residues long. CDR3 in DNA: TGTGCCAGCAGCGTAGGGGGTGGGGCCAACGTCCTGACTTTC. Amino acids: CASSVGGGANVLTF.

This clone is categorized as medium-sized (0.01 to 0.1%). The chain links TRBV11-3 to TRBJ1-2; tentative D call: TRBD1 (5 bases). Trimming took 5 bases from V and 8 from J, leaving 18 bases between them. Germline CDR1 reads SGHNT; CDR2 reads YENEEA. The CDR3 contains 14 residues. In DNA form, the CDR3 reads TGTGCCAGCAGCCCTTTCGAAGGGGCTTGGGGCTACACCTTC. It encodes CASSPFEGAWGYTF.

By sample fraction, this clone is medium-sized. This chain joins TRBV6-8 and TRBJ2-6, with 10 bases matching TRBD1. Per the germline V gene, CDR1 is MNHGY and CDR2 is SAAAGT. J was trimmed by 0 bases and V by 6 bases; bases with no gene match: 8. The CDR3 runs 18 residues. The CDR3 spells CASRPRDRGISGANVLTF. As DNA, the CDR3 is TGTGCCAGCAGACCCCGGGACAGGGGAATCTCTGGGGCCAACGTCCTGACTTTC.

The CDR3 loop is CASSEDGREYGYTF. CDR3 in DNA: TGTGCCAGCAGTGAAGACGGCAGGGAATATGGCTACACCTTC. This chain uses TRBV6-1 with TRBJ1-2, with D possibly matching TRBD1 (5 bases). CDR3 length: 14 amino acids. The germline V gene has CDR1 MNHNS and CDR2 SASEGT. The ends were cut back, 1 base at V and 5 bases at J, with 11 bases in the middle.